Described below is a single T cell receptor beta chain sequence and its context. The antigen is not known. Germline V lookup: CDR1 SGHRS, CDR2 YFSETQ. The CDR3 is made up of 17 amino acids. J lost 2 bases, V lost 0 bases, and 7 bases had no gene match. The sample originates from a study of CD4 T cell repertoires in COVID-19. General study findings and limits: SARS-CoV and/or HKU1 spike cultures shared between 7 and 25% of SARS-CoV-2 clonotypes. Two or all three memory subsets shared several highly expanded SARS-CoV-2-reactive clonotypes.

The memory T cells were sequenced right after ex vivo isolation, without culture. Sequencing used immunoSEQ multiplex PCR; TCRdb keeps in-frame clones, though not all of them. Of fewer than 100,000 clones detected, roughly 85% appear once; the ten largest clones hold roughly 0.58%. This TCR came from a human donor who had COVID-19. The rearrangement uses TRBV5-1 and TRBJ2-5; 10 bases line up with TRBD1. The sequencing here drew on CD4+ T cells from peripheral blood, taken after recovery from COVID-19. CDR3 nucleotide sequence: TGCGCCAGCAGCTTGGGGACAGGGGGAGGGGAACAAGAGACCCAGTACTTC. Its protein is CASSLGTGGGEQETQYF.